Below, one T cell receptor (beta chain) is given with its context. Its target is unknown. The record originates from a study of OX40 agonist ivuxolimab in advanced cancers. Study summary: A mean age of about 59 years, range about 23 to 90, was recorded, and about 83% were male.

Repertoires were generated with immunoSEQ multiplex PCR, while TCRdb's copy carries only in-frame clones and drops some. The sample holds 75,000 to 95,000 clones, around 89% seen once. General study findings and limits: Clonal expansion was seen in CD4+ and CD8+ blood T cells by week 6 at 0.1 to 3.0 mg/kg.

This receptor was obtained from an adult with an advanced solid tumor such as melanoma, head and neck, liver or kidney cancer. Specimen: CD4+ or CD8+ T cells sorted from blood, collected in a trial of the OX40 agonist ivuxolimab.

This CDR3 reads CASSQDRRATYYNEQFF. The CDR3 coding sequence is TGTGCCAGCAGCCAAGATCGAAGGGCCACGTACTACAATGAGCAGTTCTTC. The chain has TRBV4-2 and TRBJ2-1; the D is unclear. The CDR3 is made up of 17 amino acids. Trimming pared 0 bases from V and 3 bases from J, leaving 15 bases between. Looked up from germline, CDR1 is LGHNA and CDR2 is YNFKEQ.